The clone carrying this T cell receptor beta chain was picked up one time. Its antigen is currently unknown. J was trimmed by 4 bases and V by 10 bases; bases with no gene match: 9. CDR3 length: 14 amino acids. Germline V gene sequence: CDR1 SNHLY, CDR2 FYNNEI. Donors counted as nominally healthy when sampled, yet unrecorded immune exposures were likely. The sample is drawn from a study of cytomegalovirus exposure and HLA in healthy donors. Study-level findings and limits: V- and J-gene trimming of TCR beta was linked (in a later analysis) to a missense DCLRE1C variant. A further, later analysis showed that HLA-associated TCR beta chains (compared with equally common others) were more clonally expanded. Being productive about 87% or about 30% of the time was typical of most TCR beta V segments in an earlier analysis.

A multiplex PCR was run with 60 Vbeta primers and 13 Jbeta primers. Here immunoSEQ multiplex PCR was the method, and the copy in TCRdb shows in-frame clones only, minus some. The sample has 100,000 to 150,000 clones; about two thirds are singletons. Material: PBMCs. The chain couples TRBV2 to TRBJ1-1; 10 bases match TRBD1. The origin of this receptor is a woman aged 60 to 75 in good health and CMV-seropositive. DNA of the CDR3: TGTGCCACAACTTCCGGGACAGGGGTCACTGAAGCTTTCTTT. Protein product: CATTSGTGVTEAFF.